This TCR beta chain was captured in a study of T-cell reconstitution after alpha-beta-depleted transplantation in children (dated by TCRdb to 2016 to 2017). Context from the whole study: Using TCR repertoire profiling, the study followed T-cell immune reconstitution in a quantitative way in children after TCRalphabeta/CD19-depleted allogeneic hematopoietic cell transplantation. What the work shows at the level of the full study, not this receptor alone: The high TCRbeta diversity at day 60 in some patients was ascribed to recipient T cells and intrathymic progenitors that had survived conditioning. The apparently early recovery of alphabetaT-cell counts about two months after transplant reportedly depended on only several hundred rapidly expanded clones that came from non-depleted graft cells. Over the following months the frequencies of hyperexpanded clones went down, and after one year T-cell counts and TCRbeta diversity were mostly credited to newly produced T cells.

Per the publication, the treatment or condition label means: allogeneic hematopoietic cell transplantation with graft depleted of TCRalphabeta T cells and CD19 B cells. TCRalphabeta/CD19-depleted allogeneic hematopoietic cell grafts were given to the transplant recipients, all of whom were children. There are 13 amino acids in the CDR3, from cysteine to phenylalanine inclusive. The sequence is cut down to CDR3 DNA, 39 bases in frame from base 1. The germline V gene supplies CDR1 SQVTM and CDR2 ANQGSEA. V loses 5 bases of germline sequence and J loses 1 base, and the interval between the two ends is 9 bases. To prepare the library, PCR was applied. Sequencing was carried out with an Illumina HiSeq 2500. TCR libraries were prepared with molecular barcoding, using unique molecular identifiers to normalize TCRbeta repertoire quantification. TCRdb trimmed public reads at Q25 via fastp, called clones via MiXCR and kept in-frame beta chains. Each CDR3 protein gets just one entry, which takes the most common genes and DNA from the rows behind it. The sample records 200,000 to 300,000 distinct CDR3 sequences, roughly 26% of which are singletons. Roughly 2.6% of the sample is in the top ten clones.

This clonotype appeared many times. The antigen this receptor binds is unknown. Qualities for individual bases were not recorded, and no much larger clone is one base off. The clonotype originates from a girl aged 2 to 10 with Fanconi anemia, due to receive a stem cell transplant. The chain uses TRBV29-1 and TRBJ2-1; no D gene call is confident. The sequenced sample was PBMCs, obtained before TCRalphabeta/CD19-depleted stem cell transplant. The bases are TGCAGCGTTCTGGCCGTATCCTACAATGAGCAGTTCTTC. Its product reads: CSVLAVSYNEQFF.